The following is a T cell receptor (beta chain) sequence with its context. What this receptor recognizes is not known. The input lacks base qualities; no much larger clone sits a single base away. The sample is drawn from a study of control samples from healthy donors and cancer patients (dated by TCRdb to the early 2020s). Reading from cysteine to phenylalanine, the CDR3 counts 14 amino acids. The sequence is cut down to CDR3 DNA, 42 bases in frame from base 1. The germline V gene encodes CDR1 PRHDT and CDR2 FYEKMQ (reference sequence). The junction carries 10 bases between V and J, which are trimmed by 0 bases and 7 bases respectively. The protocol used for the library was the immunoSEQ multiplex PCR assay. TCRdb took over this immuneACCESS table, retaining in-frame rearrangements with V and J assigned. Such tables are incomplete; in checked studies, under half of the missing clones stem from an unresolved V gene, and the remainder is unexplained. A total of tens of thousands of clones appear in this sample, 65% to 90% of them only once. Of the sample, approximately 10% falls within the top ten clones.

This chain is built from TRBV13 and TRBJ2-1; the D element might be TRBD1 or TRBD2, as each aligns at 5 bases. What was sequenced was PBMCs. This TCR came from a man in his 60s with head and neck cancer. At the DNA level, the sequence is TGTGCCAGCAGCTTAGGGGGACGAGGGAATGAGCAGTTCTTC. This translates into CASSLGGRGNEQFF.